The text below deals with one TCR beta chain. Its antigen is still unknown. This sample is part of a study of T cells after posttransplantation cyclophosphamide. Overall study findings and caveats: Donor-recipient repertoire similarity was low at 1-2 months, rising over year one. Blood and skin or GI T cell repertoires showed limited TRB overlap. Recipient CMV seropositivity and CMV reactivation strongly tracked TRB clonality.

Sequencing used immunoSEQ multiplex PCR; TCRdb keeps in-frame clones, though not all of them. The data show roughly 6,800 clones, 80% to 95% seen once. The sequencing input was CD4+ T cells sorted from blood. The sequence was obtained from a woman between 50 and 59 years old in good health and a related stem cell transplant donor.

CDR3 residues: CSGGQHQETQYF. The CDR3 nucleotides read TGCAGCGGAGGACAGCACCAAGAGACCCAGTACTTC. The V and J genes are TRBV29-1 and TRBJ2-5; D is perhaps TRBD1 (6 bases). V lost 7 bases, J lost 0 bases, and 9 bases lay in between. Germline assignment: CDR1 SQVTM and CDR2 ANQGSEA. This CDR3 is 12 amino acids long.